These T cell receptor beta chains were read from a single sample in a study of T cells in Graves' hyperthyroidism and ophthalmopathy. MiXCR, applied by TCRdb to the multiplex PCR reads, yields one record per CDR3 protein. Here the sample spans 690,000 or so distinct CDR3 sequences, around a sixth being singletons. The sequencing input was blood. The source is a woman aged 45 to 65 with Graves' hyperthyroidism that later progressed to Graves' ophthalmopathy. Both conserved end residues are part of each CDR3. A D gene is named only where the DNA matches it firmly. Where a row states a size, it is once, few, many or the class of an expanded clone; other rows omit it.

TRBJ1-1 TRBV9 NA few CASSVGGTGKNTEAFF TGTGCCAGCAGCGTAGGGGGTACGGGCAAGAACACTGAAGCTTTCTTT
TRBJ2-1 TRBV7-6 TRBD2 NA CASSLWTSGGLYNEQFF TGTGCCAGCAGCTTATGGACTAGCGGGGGGCTATACAATGAGCAGTTCTTC
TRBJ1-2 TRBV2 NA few CAGRGRANYGYTF TGTGCCGGACGGGGGAGAGCTAACTATGGCTACACCTTC
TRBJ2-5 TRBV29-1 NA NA CSVEEGLETQYF TGCAGCGTTGAAGAGGGGCTAGAGACCCAGTACTTC
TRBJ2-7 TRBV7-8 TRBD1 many CASSYSGQGAPYEQYF TGTGCCAGCAGCTACTCGGGACAGGGGGCTCCCTACGAGCAGTACTTC
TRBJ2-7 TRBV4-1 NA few CASSPSPPGLYSYEQYF TGCGCCAGCAGCCCAAGCCCCCCAGGGCTGTACTCCTACGAGCAGTACTTC
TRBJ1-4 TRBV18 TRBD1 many CASSPEQGSNEKLFF TGTGCCAGCTCACCAGAACAGGGGTCTAATGAAAAACTGTTTTTT
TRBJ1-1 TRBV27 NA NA CASSGTVGTEAFF TGTGCCAGCAGCGGGACGGTAGGGACTGAAGCTTTCTTT
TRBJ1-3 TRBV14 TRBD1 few CASSRQTGFGGNTIYF TGTGCCAGCAGCCGGCAGACAGGGTTCGGCGGAAACACCATATATTTT
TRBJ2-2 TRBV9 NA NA CASSVVETGGTGELFF TGTGCCAGCAGCGTAGTTGAGACAGGAGGCACCGGGGAGCTGTTTTTT